These 22 T cell receptor beta chains were sequenced from one sample in a study of cytomegalovirus exposure and HLA in healthy donors. 13 Jbeta primers and 60 Vbeta primers were used for the PCR. Assay used: immunoSEQ multiplex PCR; TCRdb lists only in-frame clones, some missing. The repertoire holds over 75,000 clones, with approximately 84% as singletons. Sequenced: PBMCs. These receptors were obtained from a woman in her fifties or sixties in good health and CMV-seronegative.

The chain's CDR3 is CASSLDISPRAGVAQYF. Here the CDR3 DNA reads TGTGCCAGCAGCTTGGATATCTCCCCTCGAGCGGGAGTTGCTCAGTACTTC. The chain is built from TRBV5-4 and TRBJ2-4, with TRBD2 matching over 8 bases. Germline trimming cut 0 bases from V and 12 bases from J; bases unmatched to any gene: 17. Germline V lookup: CDR1 SGHNT, CDR2 YYREEE (reference sequence). The CDR3 loop spans 17 amino acids.

The rearrangement joins TRBV10-3 to TRBJ2-2; maybe TRBD1 (5 bases). This CDR3 region has 14 residues. V was shortened by 7 bases and J by 0 bases, with 9 bases between the two germline ends. Germline CDR1 reads ENHRY; CDR2 reads SYGVKD. Written as DNA, the CDR3 is TGTGCCATCAAACGGACAACGAACACCGGGGAGCTGTTTTTT. Encoded protein: CAIKRTTNTGELFF.

Concerning this clone itself: The identical CDR3 is also encoded by other nucleotide sequences in the sample. The chain uses TRBV29-1 and TRBJ2-7, with D perhaps TRBD2 (5 bases). The CDR3 has 14 amino acids. V lost 0 bases to trimming and J lost 3 bases, with 12 bases between them. Germline V lookup: CDR1 SQVTM, CDR2 ANQGSEA. As DNA, the CDR3 is TGCAGCGTTGAAGACGGGCAGCGGAACTACGAGCAGTACTTC. Translating gives CSVEDGQRNYEQYF.

The chain has TRBV5-4 and TRBJ2-1, with 12 bases identical to TRBD2. The ends lost 1 base at V and 2 bases at J; junction bases unmatched: 1. Germline V gives CDR1 SGHNT, CDR2 YYREEE (reference sequence). The CDR3 runs to 16 residues. The CDR3 bases are TGTGCCAGCAGCTTGTCTAGCGGGGGGGCCTACAATGAGCAGTTCTTC. Its translation: CASSLSSGGAYNEQFF.

The chain combines TRBV6-5 with TRBJ1-2; D is ambiguous. The ends were cut back, 5 bases at V and 3 bases at J, with 13 bases in the middle. CDR1 and CDR2 from the germline V gene are MNHEY and SVGAGI. This CDR3 contains 14 residues. DNA of the CDR3: TGTGCCAGCAGTACCGAACCGGGTGACTATGGCTACACCTTC. This codes for CASSTEPGDYGYTF.

The chain recombines TRBV4-3 with TRBJ1-2; D uncertain. Trimming pared 0 bases from V and 0 bases from J, leaving 11 bases between. The CDR3 has 16 residues. Germline values: CDR1 LGHNA, CDR2 YSLEER. The CDR3 nucleotides read TGCGCCAGCAGCCAAGATGTAACGGTATCTAACTATGGCTACACCTTC. Protein: CASSQDVTVSNYGYTF.

This chain connects TRBV27 to TRBJ1-2; the match to TRBD1 covers 10 bases. There are 14 residues in the CDR3. Germline CDR1 is MNHEY and CDR2 is SMNVEV (reference sequence). V was pared by 5 bases and J by 6 bases, with 6 bases of the junction left unmatched. The CDR3 DNA reads TGTGCCAGCAGTATAACGACAGGGGGCCATGGCTACACCTTC. Translating it yields CASSITTGGHGYTF.

This chain connects TRBV13 to TRBJ1-2; 7 nucleotides line up with TRBD1. J lost 4 bases, V lost 5 bases, and 16 bases had no gene match. Germline V gene data show CDR1 as PRHDT and CDR2 as FYEKMQ (reference sequence). This CDR3 comprises 17 residues. The chain's CDR3 is CASSLREGQRLLYGYTF. In DNA form, the CDR3 reads TGTGCCAGCAGCCTCCGTGAGGGACAGAGACTTCTCTATGGCTACACCTTC. The whole variable domain, remainder taken from reference TRBV13 and TRBJ1-2, is AAGVIQSPRHLIKEKRETATLKCYPIPRHDTVYWYQQGPGQDPQFLISFYEKMQSDKGSIPDRFSAQQFSDYHSELNMSSLELGDSALYFCASSLREGQRLLYGYTFGSGTRLTVV.

The chain couples TRBV9 to TRBJ1-1, with 8 bases identical to TRBD1. CDR1 and CDR2 (germline): SGDLS, YYNGEE. CDR3 length: 15 residues. The J segment lost 5 bases and the V segment lost 4 bases, leaving 10 bases of the junction unmatched. CDR3 DNA sequence: TGTGCCAGCAGCCCATCAGACAGGGGATTGACTGAAGCTTTCTTT. Residues: CASSPSDRGLTEAFF. Based on the CDR3 plus reference TRBV9 and TRBJ1-1, the full variable domain is DSGVTQTPKHLITATGQRVTLRCSPRSGDLSVYWYQQSLDQGLQFLIQYYNGEERAKGNILERFSAQQFPDLHSELNLSSLELGDSALYFCASSPSDRGLTEAFFGQGTRLTVV.

V is TRBV7-2 and J is TRBJ2-7, with TRBD2 matching over 9 bases. With 2 bases clipped from V and 2 bases from J, the junction kept 4 bases outside the gene matches. CDR3 length: 15 residues. The germline gives CDR1 SGHTA, CDR2 FQGNSA. CDR3 sequence reads: CASSLFGGGAYEQYV. The CDR3 DNA reads as TGTGCCAGCAGCTTATTCGGCGGGGGGGCCTACGAGCAGTACGTC.

This CDR3 is CASSGLAGNANTGELFF. The CDR3 bases are TGTGCCAGCAGTGGACTAGCGGGAAACGCCAACACCGGGGAGCTGTTTTTT. The chain couples TRBV27 to TRBJ2-2; 12 bases are a match to TRBD2. Germline V CDR1 and CDR2: MNHEY, SMNVEV (reference sequence). Trimming took 5 bases from V and 2 from J; bases not matched to a gene: 6. CDR3 length: 17 residues.

V usage is TRBV7-9 and J usage is TRBJ1-1; D unresolved. The CDR3 length is 13 residues. Germline assignment: CDR1 SEHNR and CDR2 FQNEAQ (reference sequence). V lost 0 bases and J lost 8, with 10 bases in between. The CDR3 sequence: CASSLAQTSEAFF. The DNA for the CDR3 is TGTGCCAGCAGCTTAGCCCAGACAAGCGAAGCTTTCTTT.

This clone was counted between two and nine times. This chain links TRBV12-2 with TRBJ1-1; TRBD1, as called in the table, went unchecked against the DNA. TRBV12-2 is a pseudogene segment. This CDR3 has 17 residues. This CDR3 reads CASLGTGGNCGGTEAFF. The CDR3 coding sequence is TGTGCAAGTCTCGGGACAGGGGGAAATTGTGGTGGCACTGAAGCTTTCTTT.

The chain is built from TRBV19 and TRBJ1-1; 9 bases line up with TRBD1. Germline V gene data show CDR1 as LNHDA and CDR2 as SQIVND (reference sequence). V trimming: 8 bases; J trimming: 0 bases; junction bases outside the gene matches: 10. The CDR3 has 16 amino acids. Here the CDR3 DNA reads TGTGCCAGTCAGGACAGGGGAAGGGGGATGAACACTGAAGCTTTCTTT. It encodes CASQDRGRGMNTEAFF.

This clone was found a few times. The chain couples TRBV7-2 to TRBJ2-1; TRBD1 agrees at 7 bases. J was trimmed by 4 bases and V by 3 bases; bases with no gene match: 3. Germline CDR1 is SGHTA and CDR2 is FQGNSA. The CDR3 consists of 14 residues. CDR3 loop: CASSFGTAYNEQFF. The DNA for the CDR3 is TGTGCCAGCAGCTTTGGGACAGCGTACAATGAGCAGTTCTTC.

This clone was found a few times. J is TRBJ1-1 and V is TRBV11-2; tentatively, D is TRBD1 (5 bases). The length of the CDR3 is 13 residues. The germline V gene has CDR1 SGHAT and CDR2 FQNNGV. Trimming took 2 bases from V and 3 from J, leaving 7 bases between them. Here the CDR3 DNA reads TGTGCCAGCAGCTTAACGGGGGACACTGAAGCTTTCTTT. Amino acid sequence: CASSLTGDTEAFF.

The chain is built from TRBV2 and TRBJ2-3, with 10 bases lining up with TRBD1. V dropped 4 bases and J dropped 3; count of bases not matched to a gene: 10. The CDR3 has 17 amino acids. CDR1 SNHLY and CDR2 FYNNEI come from the germline V gene. CDR3 protein: CASSAGTGVRGTDTQYF. The CDR3 nucleotides read TGTGCCAGCAGTGCAGGGACAGGGGTGAGAGGAACAGATACGCAGTATTTT.

A single count supports this clone. The gene calls are TRBV10-3 and TRBJ2-3; 10 bases map to TRBD2. J lost 4 bases, V lost 9 bases, and 7 bases had no gene match. Germline-derived CDR1 and CDR2 are ENHRY and SYGVKD. This CDR3 region has 14 residues. CDR3 nucleotides: TGTGCCATAGGGGTAGCGGGAGGCCCAGATACGCAGTATTTT. This codes for CAIGVAGGPDTQYF.

CDR3 bases: TGTGCCACCAGCAGAGCTGGCAGGGTCCAAGAGACCCAGTACTTC. Protein: CATSRAGRVQETQYF. This chain uses TRBV15 with TRBJ2-5; D is perhaps TRBD1 (5 bases). There are 15 residues in the CDR3. Trimming pared 1 base from V and 1 base from J, leaving 10 bases between. Germline V gene data show CDR1 as LNHNV and CDR2 as YYDKDF (reference sequence).

The chain has TRBV4-1 and TRBJ2-7; a possible D gene is TRBD1 (5 bases). The germline V gene has CDR1 MGHRA and CDR2 YSYEKL. This CDR3 region has 16 residues. With 6 bases removed from V and 7 bases from J, the gap between germline ends came to 25 bases. This chain's CDR3 is CASSPEGSASKGEQYF. For the CDR3, the DNA is TGCGCCAGCAGTCCTGAAGGGTCCGCCAGTAAGGGGGAGCAGTACTTC.

The chain joins TRBV29-1 to TRBJ1-1, with D perhaps matching TRBD1 (6 bases). This CDR3 spans 14 amino acids. Germline-derived CDR1 and CDR2 are SQVTM and ANQGSEA. Trimming cost V 6 bases and J 0 bases, with 14 bases left between them. The CDR3 region is CSVGNRDMNTEAFF. The CDR3 nucleotides read TGCAGCGTCGGGAACAGGGACATGAACACTGAAGCTTTCTTT.

The CDR3: CATKPTRMNTEAFF. The CDR3 DNA sequence: TGTGCCACGAAACCGACTCGAATGAACACTGAAGCTTTCTTT. The V and J genes are TRBV19 and TRBJ1-1; D remains ambiguous. The CDR3 is 14 amino acids. CDR1 and CDR2 (germline): LNHDA, SQIVND (reference sequence). Trimming pared 10 bases from V and 0 bases from J, leaving 15 bases between.